These 7 T cell receptor beta chains were sequenced from one sample in a study of technical replicates of blood from a handful of donors. The assay was immunoSEQ multiplex PCR, and TCRdb's table has in-frame clones only and misses some. The sample carries tens of thousands of clones, just over 90% recorded once. Sequencing was carried out using T cells isolated from PBMCs. The receptors come from a human donor in good health.

About this clone: A read error may account for a junction end that differs from germline. The chain uses TRBV28 and TRBJ2-5; tentatively, D is TRBD2 (5 bases). The CDR3 is 15 amino acids. Looked up from germline, CDR1 is MDHEN and CDR2 is SYDVKM. The CDR3 protein is CASSFSYLGGEAQYF. CDR3 DNA sequence: TGTGCCAGCAGTTTTTCTTACCTCGGAGGAGAGGCCCAGTACTTC. Looking up the rest from reference TRBV28 and TRBJ2-5 gives the full variable domain: DVKVTQSSRYLVKRTGEKVFLECVQDMDHENMFWYRQDPGLGLRLIYFSYDVKMKEKGDIPEGYSVSREKKERFSLILESASTNQTSMYLCASSFSYLGGEAQYFGPGTRLLVL.

The V call is TRBV18, the J call TRBJ2-7; a possible D gene is TRBD2 (6 bases). Germline assignment: CDR1 KGHSH and CDR2 LQKENI. The V end lost 4 bases, the J end lost 3 bases, and 13 bases lay between the germline ends. CDR3 length: 14 residues. CDR3 residues: CASSRRDSGYEQYF. The CDR3 DNA is TGTGCCAGCTCACGAAGGGACTCAGGCTACGAGCAGTACTTC.

The CDR3 nucleotides are TGTGCCAGCAGGCTAGCGTGGGAGACCCAGTACTTC. It encodes CASRLAWETQYF. The V and J genes are TRBV7-9 and TRBJ2-5, with D possibly TRBD2 on 6 matching bases. The V end lost 6 bases, the J end lost 5 bases, and 10 bases lay between the germline ends. This CDR3 region has 12 residues. Per germline, CDR1 SEHNR and CDR2 FQNEAQ (reference sequence).

This clone was detected only once. The gene calls are TRBV27 and TRBJ1-1, with D tentatively TRBD1 (6 bases). Germline lookup yields CDR1 MNHEY and CDR2 SMNVEV (reference sequence). Trimming left V 1 base short and J 0 bases short, with 18 bases between. The CDR3 has 18 residues. Written as DNA, the CDR3 is TGTGCCAGCAGTTTATATCGGGACAACAAGCTGATGAACACTGAAGCTTTCTTT. It is translated as CASSLYRDNKLMNTEAFF.

The CDR3 nucleotides read TGTGCCAGCAGTCCCCGTCCCGGGACAAGAACTTTATCGGGCTATGGCTACACCTTC. Protein sequence: CASSPRPGTRTLSGYGYTF. V gene TRBV28 combines with J gene TRBJ1-2; a possible D gene is TRBD1 (6 bases). The V gene lost 5 bases and the J gene lost 4 bases, with 29 bases spanning the gap. From germline, CDR1 is MDHEN and CDR2 SYDVKM. CDR3 size: 19 residues.

V usage is TRBV9 and J usage is TRBJ1-2, with TRBD1 matching over 10 bases. Germline CDR1 is SGDLS and CDR2 is YYNGEE. The CDR3 runs to 14 residues. With V trimmed by 4 bases and J by 2 bases, 2 bases remained unmatched. CDR3 loop: CASSQDRGNYGYTF. The CDR3 DNA reads TGTGCCAGCAGCCAGGACAGGGGGAACTATGGCTACACCTTC.

This sequence joins TRBV27 and TRBJ2-1, with 9 nucleotides matching TRBD1. The CDR3 is 15 amino acids. The ends lost 7 bases at V and 2 bases at J; junction bases unmatched: 6. Germline assignment: CDR1 MNHEY and CDR2 SMNVEV (reference sequence). The CDR3 sequence is CASKVGTGTYNEQFF. CDR3 nucleotides: TGTGCCAGCAAGGTTGGGACAGGGACCTACAATGAGCAGTTCTTC.